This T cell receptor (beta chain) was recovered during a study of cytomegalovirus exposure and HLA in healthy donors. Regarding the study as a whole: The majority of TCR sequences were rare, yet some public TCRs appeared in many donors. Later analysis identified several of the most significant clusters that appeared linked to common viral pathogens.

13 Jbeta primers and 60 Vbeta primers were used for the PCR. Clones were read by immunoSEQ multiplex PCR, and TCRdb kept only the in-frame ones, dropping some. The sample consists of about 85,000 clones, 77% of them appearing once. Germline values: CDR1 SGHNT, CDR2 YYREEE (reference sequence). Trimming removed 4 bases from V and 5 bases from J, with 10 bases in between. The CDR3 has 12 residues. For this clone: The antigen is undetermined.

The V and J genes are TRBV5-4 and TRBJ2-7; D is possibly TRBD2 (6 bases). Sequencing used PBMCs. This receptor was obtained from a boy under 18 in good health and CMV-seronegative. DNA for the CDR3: TGTGCCAGCAGCGGACCGGGGGACGAGCAGTACTTC. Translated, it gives CASSGPGDEQYF. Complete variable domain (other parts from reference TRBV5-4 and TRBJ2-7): ETGVTQSPTHLIKTRGQQVTLRCSSQSGHNTVSWYQQALGQGPQFIFQYYREEENGRGNFPPRFSGLQFPNYSSELNVNALELDDSALYLCASSGPGDEQYFGPGTRLTVT.